This TCR beta chain was sequenced during a study of blood T cell repertoires in COVID-19. On the study more broadly: Donors in the United States, Italy and Spain gave samples during acute or convalescent COVID-19. Sources were T cells, B-cell-depleted T cells, or PBMCs; the material itself was cDNA or gDNA.

Authors' data handling: Researchers report that nucleated cell counts were estimated from reference gene primer amplification. Method: immunoSEQ multiplex PCR; TCRdb's copy keeps in-frame clones and lacks some. V and J calls and clone size are copied from that table; D and trimming were computed from the DNA. The data show approximately 240,000 clones, approximately 79% seen once. The V gene end was trimmed by 0 bases and the J gene end by 9 bases; junction bases not matched to a gene: 7. The germline CDR1 and CDR2 sequences are SGHRS and YFSETQ. This CDR3 region has 15 residues. Sample: peripheral blood. This clonotype originated in an elderly woman with active or convalescent COVID-19. The chain couples TRBV5-1 to TRBJ2-1, with 9 bases aligning to TRBD1. For the CDR3, the DNA is TGCGCCAGCAGCTTGGGGACAGGGGAAACGTTTGAGCAGTTCTTC. It codes for CASSLGTGETFEQFF.